One sample yielded the 29 T cell receptor beta chains listed below, sequenced in a study of cytomegalovirus exposure and HLA in healthy donors. The PCR made use of 60 Vbeta and 13 Jbeta primers. Measured with immunoSEQ multiplex PCR; TCRdb has only the in-frame clones, and not every one. The sample holds 200,000 or so clones, about 80% seen once. Sequenced input: PBMCs. These receptor sequences come from a young man in good health and CMV-seronegative.

The chain couples TRBV27 to TRBJ2-7, with D tentatively TRBD2 (5 bases). This CDR3 is built from 14 residues. Deletions cut 4 bases from V and 4 bases from J, with 14 bases between. The germline V gene has CDR1 MNHEY and CDR2 SMNVEV (reference sequence). CDR3 protein: CASSSIANLYEQYF. The DNA of the CDR3 is TGTGCCAGCAGTTCGATAGCGAACCTTTACGAGCAGTACTTC.

The chain has TRBV18 and TRBJ1-1, with D perhaps matching TRBD1 (5 bases). The germline V gene has CDR1 KGHSH and CDR2 LQKENI. This CDR3 has 14 amino acids. With 4 bases removed from V and 1 base from J, the gap between germline ends came to 10 bases. The DNA of the CDR3 is TGTGCCAGCTCACTCGACAGAGGGAACACTGAAGCTTTCTTT. It translates to CASSLDRGNTEAFF.

This clone was observed once. The chain uses TRBV6-1 and TRBJ1-2; no reliable D call. CDR1 is MNHNS and CDR2 is SASEGT in the germline V gene. This CDR3 comprises 11 residues. V was shortened by 2 bases and J by 7 bases, with 5 bases between the two germline ends. The CDR3 here is CASSESVGYTF. The CDR3 DNA sequence: TGTGCCAGCAGTGAATCCGTTGGCTACACCTTC.

J is TRBJ1-1 and V is TRBV19, with D perhaps matching TRBD1 (6 bases). The CDR3 spans 15 residues. V lost 4 bases and J lost 4, with 16 bases in between. CDR1 LNHDA and CDR2 SQIVND come from the germline V gene (reference sequence). This chain's CDR3 is CASSTYPGVATEAFF. DNA for the CDR3: TGTGCCAGTAGTACTTACCCAGGGGTAGCCACTGAAGCTTTCTTT.

The chain joins TRBV7-2 to TRBJ2-7; D unresolved. V was cut by 2 bases and J by 5 bases, with 10 bases left in between. Per the germline V gene, CDR1 is SGHTA and CDR2 is FQGNSA. The CDR3 length is 13 residues. The CDR3 coding sequence is TGTGCCAGCAGCTTATTGAGTAATCACGAGCAGTACTTC. This gives the protein CASSLLSNHEQYF.

This chain connects TRBV5-6 to TRBJ2-3; D is unresolved. The CDR3 runs to 13 residues. Germline V lookup: CDR1 SGHDT, CDR2 YYEEEE. Deletions cut 4 bases from V and 2 bases from J, with 8 bases between. The DNA for the CDR3 is TGTGCCAGCAGCGATACTATCACAGATACGCAGTATTTT. Its translation: CASSDTITDTQYF.

The rearrangement uses TRBV30 and TRBJ1-5, with TRBD1 as a possible D gene (5 bases). The CDR3 is made up of 15 amino acids. CDR1 is GTSNPN, CDR2 SVGIG, per germline (reference sequence). The ends were cut back, 3 bases at V and 2 bases at J, with 14 bases in the middle. DNA for the CDR3: TGTGCCTGGAGAGATACGGGGGGAGGCAATCAGCCCCAGCATTTT. Translation: CAWRDTGGGNQPQHF. The full variable domain, rest sourced from reference TRBV30 and TRBJ1-5, is SQTIHQWPATLVQPVGSPLSLECTVEGTSNPNLYWYRQAAGRGLQLLFYSVGIGQISSEVPQNLSASRPQDRQFILSSKKLLLSDSGFYLCAWRDTGGGNQPQHFGDGTRLSIL.

The chain couples TRBV6-1 to TRBJ1-5; TRBD1 might be the D (6 bases). Germline loops: CDR1 MNHNS, CDR2 SASEGT. The CDR3 is 14 amino acids. V lost 6 bases and J lost 3, with 12 bases in between. CDR3 DNA sequence: TGTGCCAGCAGGGATGACAGGTTCAATCAGCCCCAGCATTTT. This gives the protein CASRDDRFNQPQHF.

This sequence joins TRBV7-2 and TRBJ2-7, with D perhaps matching TRBD2 (5 bases). Trimming left V 6 bases short and J 6 bases short, with 15 bases between. CDR1 and CDR2 (germline): SGHTA, FQGNSA. This CDR3 spans 13 amino acids. CDR3 loop: CASRSGTLGEQYF. CDR3 coding DNA: TGTGCCAGCAGAAGCGGCACCCTGGGCGAGCAGTACTTC.

The chain combines TRBV13 with TRBJ1-1, with 8 positions matching TRBD1. CDR1 is PRHDT, CDR2 FYEKMQ, per germline (reference sequence). The CDR3 is 12 residues long. The ends lost 7 bases at V and 10 bases at J; junction bases unmatched: 8. As DNA, the CDR3 is TGTGCCAGCAAGATGAGACAGGGGAGAGCTTTCTTT. Translating it yields CASKMRQGRAFF.

The V gene is TRBV6-6, the J gene TRBJ2-7; 10 bases map to TRBD2. Germline V gene data show CDR1 as MNHNY and CDR2 as SVGAGI (reference sequence). The V and J ends lost 0 bases and 7 bases, in that order; junction bases with no gene match: 6. The CDR3 is 15 residues long. DNA of the CDR3: TGTGCCAGCAGTTACTCGATTGGGACTAGCGTAGAGCAGTACTTC. This codes for CASSYSIGTSVEQYF.

The J gene is TRBJ2-2, the V gene TRBV18; tentative D call: TRBD2 (5 bases). The V gene lost 3 bases and the J gene lost 0 bases, with 11 bases spanning the gap. The CDR3 runs 16 residues. Germline-derived CDR1 and CDR2 are KGHSH and LQKENI. CDR3 sequence (DNA): TGTGCCAGCTCACCGGATGTGGGAGCGAACACCGGGGAGCTGTTTTTT. Protein sequence: CASSPDVGANTGELFF.

The chain is built from TRBV28 and TRBJ2-7, with TRBD2 matching 10 bases. Germline CDR1 reads MDHEN; CDR2 reads SYDVKM. The CDR3 length is 13 residues. The V segment lost 6 bases and the J segment 7 bases; nucleotides outside the gene matches: 6. The CDR3 nucleotides are TGTGCCAGCAGCAAGCGGGAGGGCGGAGAGCAGTACTTC. Translation: CASSKREGGEQYF. The whole variable domain, remainder taken from reference TRBV28 and TRBJ2-7, is DVKVTQSSRYLVKRTGEKVFLECVQDMDHENMFWYRQDPGLGLRLIYFSYDVKMKEKGDIPEGYSVSREKKERFSLILESASTNQTSMYLCASSKREGGEQYFGPGTRLTVT.

The CDR3 coding sequence is TGTGCCAGCAGCTCCGGGGACAGGGGACGTAATCAGCCCCAGCATTTT. Its translation is CASSSGDRGRNQPQHF. The genes are TRBV7-9 and TRBJ1-5; 10 bases line up with TRBD1. This CDR3 is built from 16 residues. Losses at the gene ends were 4 bases for V and 4 bases for J; bases not matched to a gene: 7. CDR1 is SEHNR and CDR2 is FQNEAQ in the germline V gene (reference sequence).

This rearrangement joins TRBV6-5 to TRBJ1-1, with a tentative D call TRBD1 (5 bases). V was trimmed by 4 bases and J by 1 base, leaving 13 bases between them. CDR3 size: 15 residues. Germline V CDR1 and CDR2: MNHEY, SVGAGI. CDR3 amino acids: CASSFIPGGNTEAFF. For the CDR3, the DNA is TGTGCCAGCAGTTTCATCCCGGGGGGGAACACTGAAGCTTTCTTT.

The chain carries TRBV7-6 and TRBJ1-4; D unclear. CDR3 length: 16 residues. V was shortened by 1 base and J by 2 bases, with 11 bases between the two germline ends. Looked up from germline, CDR1 is SGHVS and CDR2 is FNYEAQ. The CDR3 DNA follows: TGTGCCAGCAGCTTAGGTCAGACAAGGACTAATGAAAAACTGTTTTTT. It specifies CASSLGQTRTNEKLFF.

The V and J genes are TRBV7-9 and TRBJ2-5, with TRBD2 matching over 8 bases. The germline V gene has CDR1 SEHNR and CDR2 FQNEAQ (reference sequence). With 3 bases clipped from V and 5 bases from J, the junction kept 5 bases outside the gene matches. The CDR3 has 14 residues. The CDR3 region has the DNA TGTGCCAGCAGCTTCGGGGGGGTTCGGGAGACCCAGTACTTC. As protein: CASSFGGVRETQYF. The variable domain in full, completed from reference TRBV7-9 and TRBJ2-5, reads DTGVSQNPRHKITKRGQNVTFRCDPISEHNRLYWYRQTLGQGPEFLTYFQNEAQLEKSRLLSDRFSAERPKGSFSTLEIQRTEQGDSAMYLCASSFGGVRETQYFGPGTRLLVL.

The chain employs TRBV30 and TRBJ1-5; the D gene is possibly TRBD1 (5 bases). Germline V CDR1 and CDR2: GTSNPN, SVGIG (reference sequence). The CDR3 is 13 amino acids. Between the trimmed V and J ends, which lost 7 bases and 3 bases, there was a span of 13 bases. The CDR3 sequence: CAYSDSFNQPQHF. The CDR3 bases are TGTGCCTATTCAGACAGTTTCAATCAGCCCCAGCATTTT.

The J gene is TRBJ2-5, the V gene TRBV5-1; 7 bases fit TRBD2. The CDR3 sequence is 17 residues long. Germline assignment: CDR1 SGHRS and CDR2 YFSETQ. V gave up 3 bases and J gave up 5 bases; unmatched junction bases: 16. The CDR3 DNA is TGCGCCAGCAGCTCCAAACAACCGGGGGGAACGGGGGAGACCCAGTACTTC. It yields the protein CASSSKQPGGTGETQYF.

This clone was seen a few times. The V call is TRBV2, the J call TRBJ1-1; maybe TRBD1 (5 bases). There are 15 residues in the CDR3. CDR1 is SNHLY, CDR2 FYNNEI, per germline. Trimming pared 1 base from V and 2 bases from J, leaving 11 bases between. The CDR3 is CASSEGGGGNTEAFF. The CDR3 DNA sequence: TGTGCCAGCAGTGAAGGTGGGGGGGGAAACACTGAAGCTTTCTTT. Using reference TRBV2 and TRBJ1-1 for the parts outside the CDR3, the full variable domain is EPEVTQTPSHQVTQMGQEVILRCVPISNHLYFYWYRQILGQKVEFLVSFYNNEISEKSEIFDDQFSVERPDGSNFTLKIRSTKLEDSAMYFCASSEGGGGNTEAFFGQGTRLTVV.

The table lists this clone with a few counts. The rearrangement joins TRBV5-1 to TRBJ1-1; D not certain. Trimming removed 3 bases at V and 1 base at J, with 10 bases between. The CDR3 length is 14 residues. Germline V gene lookup returns CDR1 SGHRS and CDR2 YFSETQ. This CDR3 reads CASSSSHGNTEAFF. CDR3 in DNA: TGCGCCAGCAGCTCATCACATGGGAACACTGAAGCTTTCTTT.

CDR3 in amino acids: CASSRGLNSPLHF. The CDR3 nucleotides are TGTGCCAGCAGCCGAGGATTAAATTCACCCCTCCACTTT. The chain carries TRBV14 and TRBJ1-6; D is unresolved. Deletions cut 4 bases from V and 7 bases from J, with 8 bases between. This CDR3 is built from 13 residues. In germline, CDR1 is SGHDN, CDR2 FVKESK.

The chain employs TRBV19 and TRBJ2-2; 9 nucleotides agree with TRBD1. The CDR3 spans 18 residues. Looked up from germline, CDR1 is LNHDA and CDR2 is SQIVND (reference sequence). V lost 8 bases to trimming and J lost 0 bases; unmatched junction nucleotides: 13. CDR3 nucleotide sequence: TGTGCCAGTCGCGTCCGACAGGGGGGGTTTGCGAACACCGGGGAGCTGTTTTTT. It yields the protein CASRVRQGGFANTGELFF.

This clone was observed a few times. This chain uses TRBV30 with TRBJ2-1; 11 nucleotides align to TRBD2. Germline loops: CDR1 GTSNPN, CDR2 SVGIG (reference sequence). CDR3 length equals 14 residues. The V gene end was trimmed by 0 bases and the J gene end by 6 bases; junction bases not matched to a gene: 1. The CDR3 is CAWSVGTSGNEQFF. For the CDR3, the DNA is TGTGCCTGGAGTGTGGGGACTAGCGGCAATGAGCAGTTCTTC.

This clone was recorded a few times. This chain uses TRBV5-4 with TRBJ1-1, with D uncertain. Germline assignment: CDR1 SGHNT and CDR2 YYREEE (reference sequence). CDR3 length: 13 amino acids. The germline V and J ends were trimmed by 0 bases and 4 bases, with 7 bases remaining between them. The CDR3 coding sequence is TGTGCCAGCAGCTTGGGAGCCCTCACTGAAGCTTTCTTT. This sequence encodes CASSLGALTEAFF.

The chain combines TRBV5-1 with TRBJ2-5; TRBD2 matches at 12 bases. Germline CDR1 SGHRS, CDR2 YFSETQ. The CDR3 runs 16 residues. V lost 3 bases and J lost 0; bases outside the gene matches: 3. CDR3 nucleotides: TGCGCCAGCAGCTCCGGACTAGCGGGAAACCAAGAGACCCAGTACTTC. Translating gives CASSSGLAGNQETQYF.

The chain couples TRBV5-1 to TRBJ2-7, with TRBD2 matching 9 bases. V trimming: 0 bases; J trimming: 3 bases; junction bases outside the gene matches: 7. The CDR3 has 16 amino acids. Germline V gene data show CDR1 as SGHRS and CDR2 as YFSETQ. CDR3 in amino acids: CASSLGLAELHYEQYF. The CDR3 region has the DNA TGCGCCAGCAGCTTGGGACTAGCGGAACTTCACTACGAGCAGTACTTC.

CDR3 region: CASSLNSGTNSGNEQFF. CDR3 in DNA: TGTGCCAGCAGCTTAAATTCCGGGACAAATTCGGGGAATGAGCAGTTCTTC. The genes are TRBV5-4 and TRBJ2-1, with a weak D call TRBD1 (6 bases). The CDR3 is 17 residues long. Trimming removed 2 bases at V and 7 bases at J, with 22 bases between. Germline loops: CDR1 SGHNT, CDR2 YYREEE (reference sequence). Variable domain in full (rest from reference TRBV5-4 and TRBJ2-1): ETGVTQSPTHLIKTRGQQVTLRCSSQSGHNTVSWYQQALGQGPQFIFQYYREEENGRGNFPPRFSGLQFPNYSSELNVNALELDDSALYLCASSLNSGTNSGNEQFFGPGTRLTVL.

The chain links TRBV9 to TRBJ2-7; possible D gene TRBD2, 5 bases. Per germline, CDR1 SGDLS and CDR2 YYNGEE. This CDR3 has 14 amino acids. Trimming removed 1 base from V and 2 bases from J, with 10 bases in between. DNA for the CDR3: TGTGCCAGCAGCGTACTGGCGGGCCCCTACGAGCAGTACTTC. As protein: CASSVLAGPYEQYF.